A single sample is the source of the 19 T cell receptor beta chains below, sequenced in a study of T cells in Graves' hyperthyroidism and ophthalmopathy. There were TCR beta CDR3 regions amplified from RNA transcripts. When the TCR CDR3 underwent first-round RT-PCR, the HTBI primer set was used. TCRdb fed the multiplex PCR reads into MiXCR, producing one record per CDR3 protein. The table has some 350,000 distinct CDR3 sequences, around 15% seen once; the top ten hold roughly 20%. Sequenced material: blood. The receptors originated from a woman aged 55-70 years with Graves' ophthalmopathy.

The chain couples TRBV20-1 to TRBJ1-2; D not certain. CDR1 is DFQATT, CDR2 SNEGSKA, per germline (reference sequence). The CDR3 extends over 13 amino acids. Trimming pared 0 bases from V and 2 bases from J, leaving 7 bases between. For the CDR3, the DNA is TGCAGTGCTAGAGACACGCGCAACTATGGCTACACCTTC. Protein product: CSARDTRNYGYTF.

This clonotype was counted at least ten times. This chain connects TRBV20-1 to TRBJ2-7, with D maybe TRBD1 (5 bases). This CDR3 spans 12 amino acids. Germline CDR1 DFQATT, CDR2 SNEGSKA (reference sequence). Trimming removed 2 bases from V and 3 bases from J, with 8 bases in between. The CDR3 nucleotides read TGCAGTGCTAGAAGCGACAGCTACGAGCAGTACTTC. It translates to CSARSDSYEQYF.

This clonotype was seen more than once but under ten times. The chain employs TRBV6-1 and TRBJ2-2; D unresolved. The CDR3 consists of 15 residues. The V gene lost 7 bases and the J gene lost 4 bases, with 16 bases spanning the gap. CDR1 and CDR2 from the germline V gene are MNHNS and SASEGT. This CDR3 is CASIPPVGGTGELFF. DNA for the CDR3: TGTGCCAGCATCCCCCCGGTGGGTGGCACCGGGGAGCTGTTTTTT.

The sample holds many counts of this clonotype. The chain's CDR3 is CSGTGTSGYNEQFF. The CDR3, as DNA: TGCAGCGGTACCGGGACTAGCGGGTACAATGAGCAGTTCTTC. The chain combines TRBV29-1 with TRBJ2-1; 12 bases align to TRBD2. Trimming cost V 7 bases and J 4 bases; bases outside gene matches: 5. The CDR3 has 14 amino acids. The germline gives CDR1 SQVTM, CDR2 ANQGSEA.

This clonotype was seen many times. This rearrangement joins TRBV5-1 to TRBJ2-2; TRBD1 aligns across 10 bases. Unmatched junction bases numbered 6, after V lost 5 bases and J lost 2 bases. Per germline, CDR1 SGHRS and CDR2 YFSETQ. This CDR3 is built from 16 residues. CDR3 residues: CASSRQGAQNTGELFF. As DNA, the CDR3 is TGCGCCAGCAGTCGACAGGGGGCGCAAAACACCGGGGAGCTGTTTTTT.

This clonotype was observed at least ten times. The chain uses TRBV11-2 and TRBJ2-3; no definite D call. The CDR3 totals 12 residues. The V gene lost 4 bases and the J gene lost 0 bases, with 2 bases spanning the gap. Germline V gives CDR1 SGHAT, CDR2 FQNNGV. Here the CDR3 DNA reads TGTGCCAGCAGCTCGAGCACAGATACGCAGTATTTT. Residues: CASSSSTDTQYF.

This clonotype was picked up a small number of times. The chain links TRBV6-2 or TRBV6-3 to TRBJ2-3; TRBD2 aligns across 7 bases. Germline V gene sequence: CDR1 MNHEY, CDR2 SVGEGT. Trimming at V came to 6 bases and at J to 2 bases, leaving 5 bases not matched to a gene. The CDR3 totals 14 residues. CDR3 sequence: CASSEGGPTDTQYF. The DNA of the CDR3 is TGTGCCAGCAGCGAGGGAGGGCCCACAGATACGCAGTATTTT.

The rearrangement joins TRBV10-1 to TRBJ2-2, with 7 bases that match TRBD1. V dropped 7 bases and J dropped 6; count of bases not matched to a gene: 17. Looked up from germline, CDR1 is WNHNN and CDR2 is SYGVQD (reference sequence). The CDR3 totals 17 residues. CDR3 protein: CASTQRGRLSCAGELFF. CDR3 DNA: TGCGCCAGCACACAAAGGGGGCGCCTCAGTTGTGCCGGGGAGCTGTTTTTT.

This clonotype was found many times. The genes are TRBV2 and TRBJ1-1; tentatively, D is TRBD1 (6 bases). V was shortened by 7 bases and J by 1 base, with 22 bases between the two germline ends. Germline V gene lookup returns CDR1 SNHLY and CDR2 FYNNEI. The CDR3 extends over 17 amino acids. DNA for the CDR3: TGTGCCAGCACCCGAACGGCGGGGGACATCAGGAACACTGAAGCTTTCTTT. Encoded protein: CASTRTAGDIRNTEAFF. Full variable domain (rest looked up from reference TRBV2 and TRBJ1-1): EPEVTQTPSHQVTQMGQEVILRCVPISNHLYFYWYRQILGQKVEFLVSFYNNEISEKSEIFDDQFSVERPDGSNFTLKIRSTKLEDSAMYFCASTRTAGDIRNTEAFFGQGTRLTVV.

There are many counts of this clonotype. This rearrangement joins TRBV5-1 to TRBJ1-5; D ambiguous. Trimming cost V 2 bases and J 5 bases, with 11 bases left between them. CDR3 length: 14 residues. Germline CDR1 reads SGHRS; CDR2 reads YFSETQ. CDR3 DNA sequence: TGCGCCAGCAGCTTTGGAACGGAGGATCAGCCCCAGCATTTT. It specifies CASSFGTEDQPQHF. The variable domain in full, completed from reference TRBV5-1 and TRBJ1-5, reads KAGVTQTPRYLIKTRGQQVTLSCSPISGHRSVSWYQQTPGQGLQFLFEYFSETQRNKGNFPGRFSGRQFSNSRSEMNVSTLELGDSALYLCASSFGTEDQPQHFGDGTRLSIL.

The V and J genes are TRBV4-2 and TRBJ1-4, with D perhaps TRBD1 (5 bases). Trimming pared 0 bases from V and 7 bases from J, leaving 15 bases between. The CDR3 contains 16 residues. CDR1 is LGHNA, CDR2 YNFKEQ, per germline. The CDR3 protein is CASSQDPQGPPEKLFF. The CDR3, as DNA: TGTGCCAGCAGCCAAGATCCCCAGGGACCTCCTGAAAAACTGTTTTTT.

Many counts were recorded for this clonotype. The V call is TRBV5-1, the J call TRBJ2-1, with 13 bases matching TRBD2. J gave up 6 bases and V 4 bases, and 4 bases lay outside the gene matches. From germline, CDR1 is SGHRS and CDR2 YFSETQ. The length of the CDR3 is 15 residues. In DNA form, the CDR3 reads TGCGCCAGCAGCCCCGGGACTAGCGGGACCAATGAGCAGTTCTTC. It is translated as CASSPGTSGTNEQFF.

This clonotype came up many times. J is TRBJ2-7 and V is TRBV28, with a possible D match to TRBD1 (6 bases). The CDR3 spans 16 residues. V was trimmed by 5 bases and J by 0 bases, leaving 17 bases between them. The germline V gene encodes CDR1 MDHEN and CDR2 SYDVKM. The CDR3 DNA is TGTGCCAGCAGTCCCCCCCGACAGGTTGCCTCCTACGAGCAGTACTTC. Translated: CASSPPRQVASYEQYF.

This clonotype was counted many times. J is TRBJ2-1 and V is TRBV20-1; 12 positions match TRBD2. The CDR3 loop spans 18 amino acids. The V segment lost 3 bases and the J segment 4 bases; nucleotides outside the gene matches: 13. Germline-derived CDR1 and CDR2 are DFQATT and SNEGSKA (reference sequence). CDR3 region: CSASEGLAGLGAYNEQFF. Here the CDR3 DNA reads TGCAGTGCTAGTGAGGGACTAGCGGGTCTAGGGGCTTACAATGAGCAGTTCTTC.

The rearrangement joins TRBV5-1 to TRBJ2-7; 12 bases agree with TRBD2. This CDR3 is built from 16 residues. The germline V gene encodes CDR1 SGHRS and CDR2 YFSETQ. Trimming at V came to 0 bases and at J to 4 bases, leaving 5 bases not matched to a gene. CDR3 region: CASSLALAGGRYEQYF. The CDR3 nucleotides read TGCGCCAGCAGCTTGGCTCTAGCGGGAGGGCGATACGAGCAGTACTTC. The full variable domain, completed using reference TRBV5-1 and TRBJ2-7, is KAGVTQTPRYLIKTRGQQVTLSCSPISGHRSVSWYQQTPGQGLQFLFEYFSETQRNKGNFPGRFSGRQFSNSRSEMNVSTLELGDSALYLCASSLALAGGRYEQYFGPGTRLTVT.

There are a few counts of this clonotype. J is TRBJ2-2 and V is TRBV18; perhaps TRBD1 as D (6 bases). V dropped 0 bases and J dropped 2 bases, with 10 bases sitting between them. The CDR3 is made up of 16 amino acids. Germline V gene data show CDR1 as KGHSH and CDR2 as LQKENI. CDR3 sequence (DNA): TGTGCCAGCTCACCACCAGCGACAGGAAACACCGGGGAGCTGTTTTTT. Protein sequence: CASSPPATGNTGELFF.

This clonotype was counted between two and nine times. The V gene is TRBV7-9, the J gene TRBJ1-5, with unresolved D. V lost 5 bases to trimming and J lost 7 bases, with 6 bases between them. The CDR3 spans 11 residues. Germline V lookup: CDR1 SEHNR, CDR2 FQNEAQ (reference sequence). The CDR3 loop reads CASSPDQPQHF. In DNA form, the CDR3 reads TGTGCCAGCAGCCCGGACCAGCCCCAGCATTTT.

This clonotype appeared many times. This rearrangement joins TRBV20-1 to TRBJ2-1; TRBD2 agrees at 14 bases. V shed 1 base, J shed 9 bases, and the junction held 2 bases outside the gene matches. The CDR3 runs to 14 residues. The germline V gene has CDR1 DFQATT and CDR2 SNEGSKA (reference sequence). In nucleotides, the CDR3 is TGCAGTGCTAGAGGACTAGCGGGAGGGGTTGAGCAGTTCTTC. The encoded protein is CSARGLAGGVEQFF.

The rearrangement uses TRBV20-1 and TRBJ2-4; perhaps TRBD1 as D (5 bases). The germline CDR1 and CDR2 sequences are DFQATT and SNEGSKA (reference sequence). Trimming stripped 3 bases from V and 2 bases from J, with 17 bases between. The CDR3 is 16 amino acids. The CDR3 region has the DNA TGCAGTGCTAGGGGCGAAGGGAAGGGGTCCAAAAACATTCAGTACTTC. Translated: CSARGEGKGSKNIQYF.